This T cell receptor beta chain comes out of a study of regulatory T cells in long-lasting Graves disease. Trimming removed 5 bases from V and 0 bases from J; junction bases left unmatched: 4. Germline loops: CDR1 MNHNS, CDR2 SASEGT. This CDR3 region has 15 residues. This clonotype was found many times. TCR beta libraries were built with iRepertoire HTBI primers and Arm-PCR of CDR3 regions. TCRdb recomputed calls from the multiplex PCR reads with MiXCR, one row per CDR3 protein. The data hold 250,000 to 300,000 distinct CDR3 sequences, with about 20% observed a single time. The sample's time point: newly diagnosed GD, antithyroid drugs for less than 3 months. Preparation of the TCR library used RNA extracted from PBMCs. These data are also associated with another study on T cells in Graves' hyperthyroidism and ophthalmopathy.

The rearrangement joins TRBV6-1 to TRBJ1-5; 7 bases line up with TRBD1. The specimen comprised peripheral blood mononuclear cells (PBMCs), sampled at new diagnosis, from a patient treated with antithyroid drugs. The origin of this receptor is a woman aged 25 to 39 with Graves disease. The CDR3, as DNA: TGTGCCAGCAGTCCACAGGGGACTAGCAATCAGCCCCAGCATTTT. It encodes CASSPQGTSNQPQHF.